This T cell receptor (beta chain) was sequenced in a study of blood T cell repertoires in COVID-19. Study summary: COVID-19 samples collected from the United States, Italy and Spain covered acute and convalescent phases. PBMCs, B-cell-depleted T cells, or T cells were the source of the cDNA or gDNA that made up the material.

With 0 bases removed from V and 5 bases from J, the gap between germline ends came to 7 bases. Germline values: CDR1 SEHNR, CDR2 FQNEAQ (reference sequence). The CDR3 is 13 residues long. Original data processing: How many nucleated cells were present was estimated from reference gene primer amplification. Clones were read by immunoSEQ multiplex PCR, and TCRdb kept only the in-frame ones, dropping some. For V, J and clone size, that table is used; D and trimming come from the DNA. Among 150,000 to 170,000 clones, about 80% were seen once, and the ten largest hold about 31%. The sequenced material came from peripheral blood. The sequence came from a woman in her sixties with acute or convalescent COVID-19. The chain couples TRBV7-9 to TRBJ1-1; D is unresolved. The CDR3 sequence is CASSLALRTEAFF. DNA for the CDR3: TGTGCCAGCAGCTTAGCGTTGAGGACTGAAGCTTTCTTT.